The 21 T cell receptor beta chains in this list originate from one sample, sequenced in a study of T cells in Graves' hyperthyroidism and ophthalmopathy. From RNA transcripts, TCR beta CDR3 regions were amplified. Primed by the HTBI set, a first-round RT-PCR was run on the TCR CDR3. TCRdb reprocessed the multiplex PCR reads via MiXCR and lists one record per CDR3 protein. The sample yields about 46,000 distinct CDR3 sequences, about 52% seen once. The specimen was peripheral blood or thyroid tissue (not recorded which). The receptors shown here come from a woman aged 45 to 65 with Graves' hyperthyroidism.

The rearrangement joins TRBV20-1 to TRBJ2-7; 7 bases align to TRBD1. Germline CDR1 is DFQATT and CDR2 is SNEGSKA (reference sequence). The CDR3 consists of 13 residues. Here the CDR3 reads CSVPGQGAYEQYF. CDR3 nucleotides: TGCAGCGTTCCGGGGCAGGGGGCCTACGAGCAGTACTTC.

The table lists this clonotype with many counts. The rearrangement joins TRBV7-8 to TRBJ1-1; a weak D match, TRBD1 (5 bases). The CDR3 runs 16 residues. Trimming removed 2 bases at V and 3 bases at J, with 16 bases between. Germline-derived CDR1 and CDR2 are SGHVS and FQNEAQ. CDR3 sequence: CASSLLLGQGDTEAFF. In DNA form, the CDR3 reads TGTGCCAGCAGCTTACTGCTCGGACAAGGTGACACTGAAGCTTTCTTT.

The rearrangement links TRBV20-1 to TRBJ2-5; 10 bases agree with TRBD2. The germline V gene encodes CDR1 DFQATT and CDR2 SNEGSKA (reference sequence). This CDR3 comprises 15 residues. With 3 bases clipped from V and 6 bases from J, the junction kept 10 bases outside the gene matches. CDR3 region: CSASKREGLGQTQYF. CDR3 DNA: TGCAGTGCTAGCAAGCGGGAGGGCCTTGGGCAGACCCAGTACTTC.

This clonotype has more than one count but fewer than ten. This sequence joins TRBV20-1 and TRBJ2-5; TRBD2 aligns across 14 bases. The germline V gene encodes CDR1 DFQATT and CDR2 SNEGSKA (reference sequence). Trimming cost V 5 bases and J 5 bases; bases outside gene matches: 16. This CDR3 is built from 18 residues. CDR3 nucleotides: TGCAGTGCTTCCAGGACTAGCGGGAGGACCAGGGCCGGGGAGACCCAGTACTTC. It encodes CSASRTSGRTRAGETQYF.

This clonotype has a count of ten or more. V usage is TRBV29-1 and J usage is TRBJ1-5; maybe TRBD1 (5 bases). V dropped 4 bases and J dropped 4 bases, with 11 bases sitting between them. This CDR3 has 13 residues. Germline V gene data show CDR1 as SQVTM and CDR2 as ANQGSEA. The CDR3 loop reads CSVATEINQPQHF. The CDR3 nucleotides are TGCAGCGTTGCGACAGAGATAAATCAGCCCCAGCATTTT.

The V and J genes are TRBV7-9 and TRBJ2-7; D not certain. The germline gives CDR1 SEHNR, CDR2 FQNEAQ (reference sequence). The CDR3 contains 11 residues. The V gene lost 5 bases and the J gene lost 3 bases, with 5 bases spanning the gap. CDR3 in amino acids: CASSLYYEQYF. CDR3 sequence (DNA): TGTGCCAGCAGCCTATACTACGAGCAGTACTTC.

This clonotype was seen repeatedly, ten times or more. V is TRBV5-1 and J is TRBJ1-1; D perhaps matches TRBD1 (5 bases). Germline loops: CDR1 SGHRS, CDR2 YFSETQ. CDR3 length: 12 amino acids. Trimming pared 4 bases from V and 5 bases from J, leaving 9 bases between. CDR3 coding DNA: TGCGCCAGCAGCAGCAGGGTGACTGAAGCTTTCTTT. Translation: CASSSRVTEAFF.

The gene calls are TRBV20-1 and TRBJ2-7; TRBD2 matches 7 bases. Trimming took 5 bases from V and 1 from J; bases not matched to a gene: 8. This CDR3 is 14 amino acids long. Germline CDR1 reads DFQATT; CDR2 reads SNEGSKA (reference sequence). The CDR3 DNA reads TGCAGTGCTGGGACTAACGGGAGGTCCTACGAGCAGTACTTC. The encoded protein is CSAGTNGRSYEQYF.

This clonotype occurred a few times. V gene TRBV7-9 combines with J gene TRBJ1-6; 11 nucleotides match TRBD1. With 6 bases clipped from V and 9 bases from J, the junction kept 4 bases outside the gene matches. Per germline, CDR1 SEHNR and CDR2 FQNEAQ (reference sequence). This CDR3 spans 14 amino acids. The CDR3 DNA sequence: TGTGCCAGCAGTTCCGGGACAGGGGGTTCACCCCTCCACTTT. Residues: CASSSGTGGSPLHF.

With regard to this clonotype: A much bigger clone sits one base away, suggesting this may be a read error. The chain links TRBV27 to TRBJ2-7, with 8 bases identical to TRBD2. The CDR3 loop spans 14 amino acids. Per germline, CDR1 MNHEY and CDR2 SMNVEV (reference sequence). CDR3 amino acids: CVSSFIGRDYEQYF. For the CDR3, the DNA is TGTGTCAGCAGTTTTATCGGGAGGGACTACGAGCAGTACTTC.

This clonotype has just a few counts. The chain couples TRBV7-6 to TRBJ2-5; D may be TRBD1 or TRBD2 (5 bases each). This CDR3 comprises 15 residues. Trimming took off 4 bases at V and 10 bases at J, with 22 bases between the two ends. From germline, CDR1 is SGHVS and CDR2 FNYEAQ. The CDR3 DNA reads as TGTGCCAGCAGCTCCGGGGCTGGCAGAGGTGGAGTCCAGTACTTC. It codes for CASSSGAGRGGVQYF.

This chain connects TRBV14 to TRBJ1-2; 7 nucleotides agree with TRBD1. Losses at the gene ends were 7 bases for V and 4 bases for J; bases not matched to a gene: 6. Germline V gene lookup returns CDR1 SGHDN and CDR2 FVKESK. The CDR3 runs to 13 residues. The CDR3: CASTQDRPYGYTF. The CDR3, as DNA: TGTGCCAGCACCCAGGACAGGCCCTATGGCTACACCTTC.

In this sample, this clonotype turned up many times. The chain couples TRBV2 to TRBJ1-6; 11 nucleotides agree with TRBD1. Germline V gene lookup returns CDR1 SNHLY and CDR2 FYNNEI. The CDR3 contains 16 residues. Trimming cost V 6 bases and J 13 bases; bases outside gene matches: 14. CDR3 region: CASRDRTGTGGNPLHF. The CDR3 DNA reads TGTGCCAGCAGAGATCGAACCGGGACAGGGGGAAATCCCCTCCACTTT.

Regarding this clonotype: Germline is not matched at one junction end, which may reflect a read error. The chain is built from TRBV7-2 and TRBJ2-7; the D gene is possibly TRBD1 (6 bases). This CDR3 region has 16 residues. Looked up from germline, CDR1 is SGHTA and CDR2 is FQGNSA. CDR3 sequence (DNA): TGTGCCTGCAGCGCTGGGGGTGACAGGAGCTCCTACGAGCAGTACTTC. The encoded protein is CACSAGGDRSSYEQYF.

The table lists this clonotype with many counts. DNA for the CDR3: TGCAGTGCTACCCGGGACAGGGGGAATCAGCCCCAGCATTTT. Its protein product is CSATRDRGNQPQHF. V gene TRBV20-1 combines with J gene TRBJ1-5, with 11 bases that match TRBD1. Germline CDR1 reads DFQATT; CDR2 reads SNEGSKA (reference sequence). V gave up 4 bases and J gave up 4 bases; unmatched junction bases: 3. This CDR3 has 14 residues.

The J gene is TRBJ1-2, the V gene TRBV20-1; D is ambiguous. V lost 5 bases, J lost 0 bases, and 10 bases lay in between. The germline CDR1 and CDR2 sequences are DFQATT and SNEGSKA (reference sequence). This CDR3 spans 13 amino acids. CDR3 sequence reads: CSASRTTNYGYTF. CDR3 bases: TGCAGTGCTTCCCGGACCACTAACTATGGCTACACCTTC.

The chain employs TRBV20-1 and TRBJ2-7; 13 positions match TRBD2. Germline-derived CDR1 and CDR2 are DFQATT and SNEGSKA (reference sequence). The J segment lost 3 bases and the V segment lost 5 bases, leaving 13 bases of the junction unmatched. This CDR3 is 17 amino acids long. The CDR3 DNA follows: TGCAGTGCTTCCAGGACTAGCGGGAGTGGGATTAACTACGAGCAGTACTTC. It yields the protein CSASRTSGSGINYEQYF.

This clonotype has a count of ten or more. The chain carries TRBV7-9 and TRBJ1-1; 9 bases align to TRBD1. Per the germline V gene, CDR1 is SEHNR and CDR2 is FQNEAQ (reference sequence). Trimming removed 1 base from V and 3 bases from J; junction bases left unmatched: 3. The CDR3 covers 15 residues. CDR3 in DNA: TGTGCCAGCAGCTTAGGGAACAGGGGGCACACTGAAGCTTTCTTT. This sequence encodes CASSLGNRGHTEAFF.

At least ten counts were recorded for this clonotype. The gene calls are TRBV24-1 and TRBJ2-7, with D possibly TRBD2 on 8 matching bases. In germline, CDR1 is KGHDR, CDR2 SFDVKD. V lost 2 bases, J lost 7 bases, and 20 bases lay in between. The CDR3 has 16 residues. Here the CDR3 reads CATSDSGQARGGEQYF. The CDR3 DNA follows: TGTGCCACCAGTGATTCCGGACAGGCCCGGGGGGGGGAGCAGTACTTC.

This clonotype was counted between two and nine times. The chain combines TRBV9 with TRBJ2-3; 16 bases match TRBD2. The CDR3 has 18 residues. The V gene end was trimmed by 4 bases and the J gene end by 7 bases; junction bases not matched to a gene: 12. The germline gives CDR1 SGDLS, CDR2 YYNGEE. CDR3: CASSQVGTSGRASYTQYF. CDR3 nucleotides: TGTGCCAGCAGCCAAGTGGGGACTAGCGGGAGGGCCTCATATACGCAGTATTTT.

The chain carries TRBV7-2 and TRBJ2-7, with TRBD1 as a possible D gene (5 bases). Looked up from germline, CDR1 is SGHTA and CDR2 is FQGNSA. The CDR3 covers 14 residues. V was pared by 5 bases and J by 0 bases, with 11 bases between. This CDR3 reads CASSLTASSYEQYF. In DNA form, the CDR3 reads TGTGCCAGCAGCCTGACAGCAAGCTCCTACGAGCAGTACTTC.